The entry below describes one T cell receptor (beta chain). The PCR employed 60 Vbeta primers together with 13 Jbeta primers. Here immunoSEQ multiplex PCR was the method, and the copy in TCRdb shows in-frame clones only, minus some. The sample includes under 200,000 clones, 70% to 90% of them seen just once. Germline V lookup: CDR1 MNHNS, CDR2 SASEGT. There are 12 residues in the CDR3. V lost 5 bases and J lost 4, with 8 bases in between. This sample is drawn from a study of cytomegalovirus exposure and HLA in healthy donors. The TCR was taken from a man between 18 and 29 years old in good health and CMV-seropositive. Sequenced sample: PBMCs. The chain recombines TRBV6-1 with TRBJ1-1; D is unclear. The CDR3 nucleotides read TGTGCCAGCAGTCCATCGGGCACTGAAGCTTTCTTT. Protein product: CASSPSGTEAFF.